This entry lists 20 T cell receptor beta chains sequenced from one sample in a study of cytomegalovirus exposure and HLA in healthy donors. Use of 60 Vbeta and 13 Jbeta primers characterized the PCR. Repertoires were generated with immunoSEQ multiplex PCR, while TCRdb's copy carries only in-frame clones and drops some. The profile shows 100,000 or so clones, approximately 80% of them singletons. Input material: PBMCs. Source of these receptors: a man between 18 and 29 years old in good health and CMV-seronegative.

CDR3 residues: CASSPLTGKDSPLHF. The CDR3 bases are TGTGCCAGCTCACCTCTGACAGGGAAAGATTCACCCCTCCACTTT. The chain joins TRBV18 to TRBJ1-6; 7 positions match TRBD1. Germline-derived CDR1 and CDR2 are KGHSH and LQKENI. The CDR3 sequence is 15 residues long. The J segment lost 8 bases and the V segment lost 3 bases, leaving 7 bases of the junction unmatched.

The V gene is TRBV10-3, the J gene TRBJ2-4; 8 bases agree with TRBD2. The CDR3 is 13 amino acids. CDR1 and CDR2 from the germline V gene are ENHRY and SYGVKD. Losses at the gene ends were 3 bases for V and 5 bases for J; bases not matched to a gene: 0. The CDR3 is CAISDGGENIQYF. CDR3 coding DNA: TGTGCCATCAGTGACGGGGGGGAAAACATTCAGTACTTC.

The V call is TRBV7-6, the J call TRBJ1-1; TRBD1 agrees at 8 bases. Trimming took 4 bases from V and 1 from J; bases not matched to a gene: 2. The CDR3 length is 14 residues. Germline V CDR1 and CDR2: SGHVS, FNYEAQ. CDR3 sequence reads: CASSSGQGNTEAFF. CDR3 bases: TGTGCCAGCAGCTCCGGACAGGGGAACACTGAAGCTTTCTTT.

This chain connects TRBV5-1 to TRBJ1-6; D unresolved. The V and J ends lost 0 bases and 0 bases respectively, with 13 bases between them. The CDR3 spans 18 residues. Germline CDR1 and CDR2: SGHRS and YFSETQ. Written as DNA, the CDR3 is TGCGCCAGCAGCTTGGTCGTGGCACAGAGCTCCTATAATTCACCCCTCCACTTT. It translates to CASSLVVAQSSYNSPLHF.

There are a few counts of this clone. The chain recombines TRBV11-3 with TRBJ2-7; 8 positions match TRBD1. Germline V gives CDR1 SGHNT, CDR2 YENEEA. Losses at the gene ends were 4 bases for V and 0 bases for J; bases not matched to a gene: 5. The length of the CDR3 is 15 residues. CDR3 loop: CASSSGDRSSYEQYF. The CDR3 DNA reads as TGTGCCAGCAGCTCAGGGGACAGGAGCTCCTACGAGCAGTACTTC.

The genes are TRBV19 and TRBJ2-7, with 10 bases lining up with TRBD2. Germline assignment: CDR1 LNHDA and CDR2 SQIVND (reference sequence). The J segment lost 3 bases and the V segment lost 5 bases, leaving 7 bases of the junction unmatched. The CDR3 sequence is 15 residues long. CDR3 in amino acids: CASSFWTSGSYEQYF. The DNA of the CDR3 is TGTGCCAGTAGTTTCTGGACTAGCGGAAGCTACGAGCAGTACTTC. The full variable domain, in which reference TRBV19 and TRBJ2-7 provide the parts outside the CDR3, is DGGITQSPKYLFRKEGQNVTLSCEQNLNHDAMYWYRQDPGQGLRLIYYSQIVNDFQKGDIAEGYSVSREKKESFPLTVTSAQKNPTAFYLCASSFWTSGSYEQYFGPGTRLTVT.

The chain carries TRBV10-3 and TRBJ2-2, with 7 bases identical to TRBD1. This CDR3 is 14 amino acids long. J gave up 6 bases and V 7 bases, and 8 bases lay outside the gene matches. CDR1 is ENHRY, CDR2 SYGVKD, per germline. CDR3 protein: CAINRQGDSGELFF. CDR3 nucleotides: TGTGCCATCAATCGACAGGGTGATTCCGGGGAGCTGTTTTTT.

The V call is TRBV18, the J call TRBJ1-2; 8 positions match TRBD1. The CDR3 is made up of 16 amino acids. Unmatched junction bases numbered 10, after V lost 3 bases and J lost 4 bases. Germline CDR1 KGHSH, CDR2 LQKENI. DNA of the CDR3: TGTGCCAGCTCACCCCCGTCCATCGGACAGGGCTATGGCTACACCTTC. Translation: CASSPPSIGQGYGYTF.

The CDR3 protein is CACPRGEGTEAFF. The CDR3 DNA is TGTGCCTGCCCAAGGGGGGAGGGGACTGAAGCTTTCTTT. The J gene is TRBJ1-1, the V gene TRBV30, with D possibly being TRBD1 (6 bases). The germline gives CDR1 GTSNPN, CDR2 SVGIG (reference sequence). Trimming cost V 6 bases and J 5 bases, with 16 bases left between them. This CDR3 is 13 amino acids long.

The CDR3 region has the DNA TGCGCCAGCAGCCAAGATCCCCGGGGCAATCAGCCCCAGCATTTT. Its translation: CASSQDPRGNQPQHF. The chain has TRBV4-1 and TRBJ1-5; no definite D call. Trimming removed 0 bases from V and 2 bases from J, with 8 bases in between. CDR1 is MGHRA and CDR2 is YSYEKL in the germline V gene. The CDR3 runs to 15 residues.

This clone was detected once. V is TRBV11-2 and J is TRBJ2-5; 7 positions agree with TRBD1. The CDR3 contains 13 residues. The germline V gene encodes CDR1 SGHAT and CDR2 FQNNGV. Trimming took 4 bases from V and 3 from J; bases not matched to a gene: 2. The CDR3 nucleotides read TGTGCCAGCAGCTGGGGACAGAAAGAGACCCAGTACTTC. Translation gives CASSWGQKETQYF.

The chain recombines TRBV7-2 with TRBJ1-2, with D possibly matching TRBD1 (5 bases). Germline V gene sequence: CDR1 SGHTA, CDR2 FQGNSA. CDR3 size: 14 residues. The V end was cut by 5 bases, the J end by 2 bases, with 12 bases between. The CDR3 loop is CASSPREVNYGYTF. As DNA, the CDR3 is TGTGCCAGCAGCCCCAGGGAGGTAAACTATGGCTACACCTTC.

The chain carries TRBV9 and TRBJ2-7; 9 bases agree with TRBD1. With V trimmed by 2 bases and J by 5 bases, 11 bases remained unmatched. Germline V lookup: CDR1 SGDLS, CDR2 YYNGEE. The CDR3 sequence is 16 residues long. CDR3 nucleotide sequence: TGTGCCAGCAGCGTGTCAGTGGGGACAGGGAGCAACGAGCAGTACTTC. Translating gives CASSVSVGTGSNEQYF.

This chain joins TRBV6-1 and TRBJ2-7, with TRBD1 matching 10 bases. The V segment lost 6 bases and the J segment 3 bases; nucleotides outside the gene matches: 2. This CDR3 is built from 13 residues. Germline V CDR1 and CDR2: MNHNS, SASEGT. The CDR3 sequence is CASRTGGIYEQYF. The CDR3 region has the DNA TGTGCCAGCAGGACAGGGGGCATCTACGAGCAGTACTTC.

This clone was found a few times. The J gene is TRBJ1-2, the V gene TRBV27; D gene unclear. V dropped 6 bases and J dropped 0 bases, with 8 bases sitting between them. Germline V gene sequence: CDR1 MNHEY, CDR2 SMNVEV (reference sequence). The CDR3 length is 13 residues. The CDR3: CASSPHANYGYTF. CDR3 coding DNA: TGTGCCAGCAGCCCCCATGCTAACTATGGCTACACCTTC.

The chain joins TRBV13 to TRBJ2-3, with TRBD2 identical over 9 bases. The J segment lost 4 bases and the V segment lost 0 bases, leaving 5 bases of the junction unmatched. CDR1 is PRHDT, CDR2 FYEKMQ, per germline (reference sequence). The CDR3 covers 16 residues. The CDR3 here is CASSLGGLARADTQYF. The DNA of the CDR3 is TGTGCCAGCAGCTTAGGGGGACTAGCAAGGGCAGATACGCAGTATTTT. The full variable domain, rest sourced from reference TRBV13 and TRBJ2-3, is AAGVIQSPRHLIKEKRETATLKCYPIPRHDTVYWYQQGPGQDPQFLISFYEKMQSDKGSIPDRFSAQQFSDYHSELNMSSLELGDSALYFCASSLGGLARADTQYFGPGTRLTVL.

CDR3 in amino acids: CAWSVQQGYGYTF. The CDR3 DNA reads as TGTGCCTGGAGTGTACAACAGGGATATGGCTACACCTTC. This chain connects TRBV30 to TRBJ1-2; possibly TRBD1 for D (6 bases). This CDR3 contains 13 residues. Per germline, CDR1 GTSNPN and CDR2 SVGIG (reference sequence). V was clipped by 0 bases and J by 5 bases, with 10 bases between them.

This chain connects TRBV5-4 to TRBJ2-5, with 11 bases identical to TRBD2. The germline gives CDR1 SGHNT, CDR2 YYREEE (reference sequence). The CDR3 extends over 13 amino acids. Trimming removed 5 bases from V and 7 bases from J; junction bases left unmatched: 4. DNA for the CDR3: TGTGCCAGCAGGGGTAGCGGGGGGGCGACCCAGTACTTC. Translated, it gives CASRGSGGATQYF.

This sequence joins TRBV5-8 and TRBJ1-1, with no clear D. Deletions cut 4 bases from V and 5 bases from J, with 12 bases between. Germline values: CDR1 SGHTS, CDR2 YDEGEE. The CDR3 length is 13 residues. DNA of the CDR3: TGTGCCAGCAGCCAGCGGGGTGGAACTGAAGCTTTCTTT. It yields the protein CASSQRGGTEAFF.

The chain recombines TRBV7-9 with TRBJ2-7; 12 bases line up with TRBD1. The CDR3 spans 14 residues. V lost 6 bases and J lost 6; bases outside the gene matches: 6. The germline gives CDR1 SEHNR, CDR2 FQNEAQ (reference sequence). This chain's CDR3 is CASRSGQGASEQYF. CDR3 nucleotide sequence: TGTGCCAGCAGGTCGGGACAGGGGGCTTCCGAGCAGTACTTC. Supplemented by reference TRBV7-9 and TRBJ2-7, the full variable domain reads DTGVSQNPRHKITKRGQNVTFRCDPISEHNRLYWYRQTLGQGPEFLTYFQNEAQLEKSRLLSDRFSAERPKGSFSTLEIQRTEQGDSAMYLCASRSGQGASEQYFGPGTRLTVT.